The 6 T cell receptor beta chains given below trace back to one sample, sequenced in a study of blood T cells in healthy people across ages. A J-beta primer mix and a sample-barcoded 5' primer were used in a second PCR of roughly 6 to 11 cycles. TCRdb passed the 5' RACE reads through MiXCR, listing each CDR3 protein once. This table has 710,000 or so distinct CDR3 sequences, about a fifth appearing once. The sample comprised blood. The receptors were sampled from a man aged 65-85 years in good health.

The J gene is TRBJ2-3, the V gene TRBV18, with TRBD1 matching over 7 bases. J lost 5 bases, V lost 3 bases, and 11 bases had no gene match. The germline V gene has CDR1 KGHSH and CDR2 LQKENI. The CDR3 consists of 16 residues. CDR3 region: CASSPYDRDPRDTQYF. The CDR3 DNA sequence: TGTGCCAGCTCACCCTACGACAGGGATCCTAGAGATACGCAGTATTTT.

The rearrangement uses TRBV28 and TRBJ2-3; 7 positions agree with TRBD1. Germline assignment: CDR1 MDHEN and CDR2 SYDVKM. This CDR3 region has 13 residues. V lost 10 bases and J lost 0; bases outside the gene matches: 4. The DNA for the CDR3 is TGTGCCATCCAGGACAGGAGCACAGATACGCAGTATTTT. It yields the protein CAIQDRSTDTQYF.

This clonotype was recorded a few times. As DNA, the CDR3 is TGTGCCATCAGATCGGACAGAAGTGGTGAAAAACTGTTTTTT. The encoded protein is CAIRSDRSGEKLFF. The rearrangement uses TRBV10-3 and TRBJ1-4; a possible D gene is TRBD1 (6 bases). This CDR3 is built from 14 residues. Germline V lookup: CDR1 ENHRY, CDR2 SYGVKD. V lost 6 bases to trimming and J lost 7 bases, with 15 bases between them.

This clonotype appeared a few times. The chain combines TRBV6-1 with TRBJ1-5; D is uncertain. The CDR3 runs to 14 residues. Per germline, CDR1 MNHNS and CDR2 SASEGT. V was cut by 5 bases and J by 3 bases, with 11 bases left in between. CDR3 DNA: TGTGCCAGCAGTAGAGACGGATACAATCAGCCCCAGCATTTT. It yields the protein CASSRDGYNQPQHF.

The chain recombines TRBV20-1 with TRBJ2-7, with a tentative D call TRBD1 (5 bases). The ends were cut back, 7 bases at V and 2 bases at J, with 9 bases in the middle. CDR3 length equals 11 residues. Germline assignment: CDR1 DFQATT and CDR2 SNEGSKA (reference sequence). CDR3 nucleotides: TGCAGTGAGTCCAGGGCCTACGAGCAGTACTTC. Its protein is CSESRAYEQYF.

This clonotype occurred a few times. This chain joins TRBV25-1 and TRBJ1-4; TRBD1 matches 10 bases. Germline V gene data show CDR1 as MGHDK and CDR2 as SYGVNS. V trimming: 8 bases; J trimming: 7 bases; junction bases outside the gene matches: 10. The CDR3 is made up of 15 amino acids. The CDR3 nucleotides are TGTGCCAGCGGGGGGGACAGGGGATTTGGTGAAAAACTGTTTTTT. Its translation: CASGGDRGFGEKLFF. Based on the CDR3 plus reference TRBV25-1 and TRBJ1-4, the full variable domain is EADIYQTPRYLVIGTGKKITLECSQTMGHDKMYWYQQDPGMELHLIHYSYGVNSTEKGDLSSESTVSRIRTEHFPLTLESARPSHTSQYLCASGGDRGFGEKLFFGSGTQLSVL.